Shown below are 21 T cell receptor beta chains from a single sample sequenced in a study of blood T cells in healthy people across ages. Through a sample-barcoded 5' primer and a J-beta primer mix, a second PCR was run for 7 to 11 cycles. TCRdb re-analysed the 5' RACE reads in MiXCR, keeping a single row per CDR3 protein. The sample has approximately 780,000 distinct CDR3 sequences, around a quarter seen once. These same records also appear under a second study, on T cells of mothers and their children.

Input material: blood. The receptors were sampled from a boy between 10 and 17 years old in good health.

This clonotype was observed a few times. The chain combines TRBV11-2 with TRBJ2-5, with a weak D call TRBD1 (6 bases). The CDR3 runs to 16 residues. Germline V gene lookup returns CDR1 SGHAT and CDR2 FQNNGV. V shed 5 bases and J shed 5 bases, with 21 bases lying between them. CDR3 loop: CASSTPASTGRETQYF. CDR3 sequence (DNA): TGTGCCAGCAGCACGCCGGCTTCGACAGGTCGGGAGACCCAGTACTTC. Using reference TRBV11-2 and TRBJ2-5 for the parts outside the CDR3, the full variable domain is EAGVAQSPRYKIIEKRQSVAFWCNPISGHATLYWYQQILGQGPKLLIQFQNNGVVDDSQLPKDRFSAERLKGVDSTLKIQPAKLEDSAVYLCASSTPASTGRETQYFGPGTRLLVL.

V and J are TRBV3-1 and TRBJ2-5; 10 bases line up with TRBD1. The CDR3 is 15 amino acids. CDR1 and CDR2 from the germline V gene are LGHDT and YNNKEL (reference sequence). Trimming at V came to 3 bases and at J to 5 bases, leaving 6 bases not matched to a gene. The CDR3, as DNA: TGTGCCAGCAGCCAGGGGACAGGGGCGGTGGAGACCCAGTACTTC. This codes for CASSQGTGAVETQYF.

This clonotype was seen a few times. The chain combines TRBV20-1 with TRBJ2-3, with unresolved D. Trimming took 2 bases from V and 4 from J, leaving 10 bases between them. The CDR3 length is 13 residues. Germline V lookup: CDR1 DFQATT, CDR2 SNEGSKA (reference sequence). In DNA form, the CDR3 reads TGCAGTGCTAGATTCGGCAACCCAGATACGCAGTATTTT. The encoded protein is CSARFGNPDTQYF.

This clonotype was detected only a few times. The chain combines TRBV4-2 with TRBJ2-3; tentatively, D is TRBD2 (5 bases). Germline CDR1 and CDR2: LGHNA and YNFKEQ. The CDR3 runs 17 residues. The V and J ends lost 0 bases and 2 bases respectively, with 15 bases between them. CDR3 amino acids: CASSQDIEGGPTDTQYF. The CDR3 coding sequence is TGTGCCAGCAGCCAAGATATTGAGGGCGGACCCACAGATACGCAGTATTTT.

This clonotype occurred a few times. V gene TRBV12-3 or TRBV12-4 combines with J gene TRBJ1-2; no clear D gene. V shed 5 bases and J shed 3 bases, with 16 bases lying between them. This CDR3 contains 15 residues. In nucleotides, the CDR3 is TGTGCCAGCAGTCCCCGAGGCGCCGGGGACTATGGCTACACCTTC. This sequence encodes CASSPRGAGDYGYTF.

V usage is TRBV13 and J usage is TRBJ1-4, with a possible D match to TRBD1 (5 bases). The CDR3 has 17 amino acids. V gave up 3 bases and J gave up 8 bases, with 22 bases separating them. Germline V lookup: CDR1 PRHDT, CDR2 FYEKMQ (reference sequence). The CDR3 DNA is TGTGCCAGCAGCTTTGGTACCCGGGGCCCAGGTCTGGAAAAACTGTTTTTT. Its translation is CASSFGTRGPGLEKLFF.

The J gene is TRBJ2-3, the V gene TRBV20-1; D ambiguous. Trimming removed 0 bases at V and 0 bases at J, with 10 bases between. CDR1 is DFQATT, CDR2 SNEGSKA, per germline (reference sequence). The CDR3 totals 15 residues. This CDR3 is CSARDSRPSTDTQYF. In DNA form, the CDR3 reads TGCAGTGCTAGAGATTCCCGGCCTAGCACAGATACGCAGTATTTT.

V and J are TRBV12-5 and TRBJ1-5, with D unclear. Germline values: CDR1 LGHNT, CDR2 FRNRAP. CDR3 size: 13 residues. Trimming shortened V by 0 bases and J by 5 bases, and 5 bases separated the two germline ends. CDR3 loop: CASGLVRDQPQHF. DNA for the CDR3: TGTGCTAGTGGTTTGGTAAGGGATCAGCCCCAGCATTTT.

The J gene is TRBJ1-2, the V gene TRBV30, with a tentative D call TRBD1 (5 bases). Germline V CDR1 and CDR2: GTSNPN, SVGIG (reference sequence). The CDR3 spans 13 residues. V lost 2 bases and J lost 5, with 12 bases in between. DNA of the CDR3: TGTGCCTGGAGTTCCGGGACTATTTATGGCTACACCTTC. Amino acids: CAWSSGTIYGYTF. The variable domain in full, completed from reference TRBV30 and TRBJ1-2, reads SQTIHQWPATLVQPVGSPLSLECTVEGTSNPNLYWYRQAAGRGLQLLFYSVGIGQISSEVPQNLSASRPQDRQFILSSKKLLLSDSGFYLCAWSSGTIYGYTFGSGTRLTVV.

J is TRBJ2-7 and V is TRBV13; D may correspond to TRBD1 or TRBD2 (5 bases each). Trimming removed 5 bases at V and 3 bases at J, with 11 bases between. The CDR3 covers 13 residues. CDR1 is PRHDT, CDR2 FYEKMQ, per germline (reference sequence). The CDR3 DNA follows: TGTGCCAGCAGCCGAGGGGTAGACTACGAGCAGTACTTC. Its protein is CASSRGVDYEQYF.

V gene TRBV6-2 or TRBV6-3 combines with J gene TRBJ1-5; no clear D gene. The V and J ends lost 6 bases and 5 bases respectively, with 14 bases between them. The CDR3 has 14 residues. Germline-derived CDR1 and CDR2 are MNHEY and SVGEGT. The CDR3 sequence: CASRLIGRDQPQHF. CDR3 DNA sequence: TGTGCCAGCAGGCTAATTGGACGGGATCAGCCCCAGCATTTT.

The CDR3 sequence: CASSKTSGETQYF. The CDR3 DNA follows: TGTGCCAGTAGTAAAACTAGCGGGGAGACCCAGTACTTC. This chain uses TRBV19 with TRBJ2-5, with 9 positions matching TRBD2. The germline V gene has CDR1 LNHDA and CDR2 SQIVND (reference sequence). Trimming cost V 4 bases and J 5 bases; bases outside gene matches: 2. CDR3 length: 13 amino acids.

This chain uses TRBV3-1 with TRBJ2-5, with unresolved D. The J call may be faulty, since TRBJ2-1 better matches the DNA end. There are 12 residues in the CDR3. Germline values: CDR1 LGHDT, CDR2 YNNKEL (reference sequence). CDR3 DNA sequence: TGTGCCAGCAGCCCCGGGTCCCATGAGCAGTTCTTC. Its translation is CASSPGSHEQFF.

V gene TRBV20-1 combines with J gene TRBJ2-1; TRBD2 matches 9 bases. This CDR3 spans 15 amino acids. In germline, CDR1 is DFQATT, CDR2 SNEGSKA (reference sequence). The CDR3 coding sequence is TGCAGACCCTACACCCCTCCGGGACTAGCAAAAGAGCAGTTCTTC. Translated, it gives CRPYTPPGLAKEQFF.

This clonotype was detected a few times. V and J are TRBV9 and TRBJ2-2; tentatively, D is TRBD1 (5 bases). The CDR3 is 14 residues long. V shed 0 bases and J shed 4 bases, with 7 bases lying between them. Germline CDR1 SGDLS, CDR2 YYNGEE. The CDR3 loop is CASSVGTSTGELFF. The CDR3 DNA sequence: TGTGCCAGCAGCGTAGGGACAAGCACCGGGGAGCTGTTTTTT.

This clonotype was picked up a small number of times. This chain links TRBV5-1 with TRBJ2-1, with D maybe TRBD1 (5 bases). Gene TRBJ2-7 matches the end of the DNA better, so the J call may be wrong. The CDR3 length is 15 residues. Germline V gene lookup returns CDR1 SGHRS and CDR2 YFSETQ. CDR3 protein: CASSLDQGSVYEQYF. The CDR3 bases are TGCGCCAGCAGCTTGGATCAGGGAAGTGTTTACGAGCAGTACTTC.

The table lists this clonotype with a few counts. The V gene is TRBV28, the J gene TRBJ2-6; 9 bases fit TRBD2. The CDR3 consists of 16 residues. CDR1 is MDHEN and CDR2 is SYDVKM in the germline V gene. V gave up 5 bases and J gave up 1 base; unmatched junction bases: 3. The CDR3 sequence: CASSAGGTSGANVLTF. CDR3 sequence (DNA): TGTGCCAGCAGTGCGGGGGGGACTTCTGGGGCCAACGTCCTGACTTTC.

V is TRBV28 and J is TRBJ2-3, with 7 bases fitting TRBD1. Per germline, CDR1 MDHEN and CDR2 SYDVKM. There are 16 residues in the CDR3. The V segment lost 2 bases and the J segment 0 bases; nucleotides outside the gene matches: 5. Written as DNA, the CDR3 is TGTGCCAGCAGTTTAGGTCCGGGACAGAGCACAGATACGCAGTATTTT. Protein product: CASSLGPGQSTDTQYF.

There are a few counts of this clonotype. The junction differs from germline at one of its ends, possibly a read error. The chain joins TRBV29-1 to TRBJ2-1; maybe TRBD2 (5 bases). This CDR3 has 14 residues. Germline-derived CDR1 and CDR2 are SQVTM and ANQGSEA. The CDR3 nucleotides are TGCAGCGTTAAGGACTTAAGCTCCTACAATGAGCAATTCTTC. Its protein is CSVKDLSSYNEQFF.

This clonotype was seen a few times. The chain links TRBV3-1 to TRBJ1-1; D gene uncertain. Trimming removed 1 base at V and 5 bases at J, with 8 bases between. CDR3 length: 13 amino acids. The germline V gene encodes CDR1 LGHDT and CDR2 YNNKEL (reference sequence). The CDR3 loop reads CASSQVPDTEAFF. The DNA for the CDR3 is TGTGCCAGCAGCCAAGTTCCGGATACTGAAGCTTTCTTT.

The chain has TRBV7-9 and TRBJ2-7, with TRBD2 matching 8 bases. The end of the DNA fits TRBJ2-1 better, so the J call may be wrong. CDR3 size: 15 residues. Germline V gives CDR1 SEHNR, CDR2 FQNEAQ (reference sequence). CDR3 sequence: CASSLAGTRLNEQFF. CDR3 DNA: TGTGCCAGCAGCTTAGCCGGGACTAGGCTCAATGAGCAGTTCTTC.